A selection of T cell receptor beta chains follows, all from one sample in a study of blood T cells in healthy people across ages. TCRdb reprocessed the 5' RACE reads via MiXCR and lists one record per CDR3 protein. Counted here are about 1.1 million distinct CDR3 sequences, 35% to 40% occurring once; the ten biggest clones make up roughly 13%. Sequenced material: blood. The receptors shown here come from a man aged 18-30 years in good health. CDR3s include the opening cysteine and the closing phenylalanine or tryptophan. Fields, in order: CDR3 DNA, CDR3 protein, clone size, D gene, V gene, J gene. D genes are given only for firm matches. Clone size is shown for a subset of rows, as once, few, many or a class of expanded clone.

CDR3 DNA: TGTGCCAGCAGCTTAGAGGGGTCAGCTGAAGCTTTCTTT; CDR3 protein: CASSLEGSAEAFF; clone size: few; D gene: -; V gene: TRBV13; J gene: TRBJ1-1
CDR3 DNA: TGTGCCAGCAGCGCCGTAGCGGGCCTGGGGGACAATGAGCAGTTCTTC; CDR3 protein: CASSAVAGLGDNEQFF; clone size: once; D gene: TRBD2; V gene: TRBV11-1; J gene: TRBJ2-1
CDR3 DNA: TGTGCCAGCAGTGCACAGGGAATCAATCAGCCCCAGCATTTT; CDR3 protein: CASSAQGINQPQHF; clone size: -; D gene: -; V gene: TRBV6-5; J gene: TRBJ1-5
CDR3 DNA: TGCAGTGCTAGGGTGGTAGCGGCAGATACGCAGTATTTT; CDR3 protein: CSARVVAADTQYF; clone size: few; D gene: -; V gene: TRBV20-1; J gene: TRBJ2-3
CDR3 DNA: TGTGCCAGCGGATTCCGAGACAGGGGGCATACGCAGTATTTT; CDR3 protein: CASGFRDRGHTQYF; clone size: few; D gene: TRBD1; V gene: TRBV13; J gene: TRBJ2-3
CDR3 DNA: TGTGCCAGCAGTTTATCGACAGTTGGGGGAAAACTGTTTTTT; CDR3 protein: CASSLSTVGGKLFF; clone size: -; D gene: -; V gene: TRBV28; J gene: TRBJ1-4
CDR3 DNA: TGTGCCAGCAGCTTCCTGTCGTACAATGAGCAGTTCTTC; CDR3 protein: CASSFLSYNEQFF; clone size: many; D gene: -; V gene: TRBV7-2; J gene: TRBJ2-1
CDR3 DNA: TGTGCCAGCAGCTGGACACAGGGAACCGGACGATTTTTCACCGGGGAGCTGTTTTTT; CDR3 protein: CASSWTQGTGRFFTGELFF; clone size: -; D gene: -; V gene: TRBV7-8; J gene: TRBJ2-2
CDR3 DNA: TGCAGCGTTGGGGACGGAAGGAATCAGCCCCAGCATTTT; CDR3 protein: CSVGDGRNQPQHF; clone size: -; D gene: -; V gene: TRBV29-1; J gene: TRBJ1-5
CDR3 DNA: TGCAGTGCTAACGATGGAACTAACTATGGCTACACCTTC; CDR3 protein: CSANDGTNYGYTF; clone size: few; D gene: -; V gene: TRBV20-1; J gene: TRBJ1-2
CDR3 DNA: TGTGCCAGCAGCTTAGTTGTGAAGGTTCTTGCTGAAGCTTTCTTT; CDR3 protein: CASSLVVKVLAEAFF; clone size: few; D gene: -; V gene: TRBV7-2; J gene: TRBJ1-1
CDR3 DNA: TGCAGCGTTGCCGGGACGCCAAAACAGCCCCAGCATTTT; CDR3 protein: CSVAGTPKQPQHF; clone size: many; D gene: -; V gene: TRBV29-1; J gene: TRBJ1-5
CDR3 DNA: TGCAGTGCTCCAGGACAGGGCAGACGTTCCTACAATGAGCAGTTCTTC; CDR3 protein: CSAPGQGRRSYNEQFF; clone size: many; D gene: TRBD1; V gene: TRBV20-1; J gene: TRBJ2-1
CDR3 DNA: TGTGCCAGCAGCCCTAACCCGGGACTAGCGGGGGCTAGCACAGATACGCAGTATTTT; CDR3 protein: CASSPNPGLAGASTDTQYF; clone size: -; D gene: TRBD2; V gene: TRBV6-2/TRBV6-3; J gene: TRBJ2-3
CDR3 DNA: TGTGCCAGCAGCATAAGACAGGGCTTCACTGAAGCTTTCTTT; CDR3 protein: CASSIRQGFTEAFF; clone size: -; D gene: TRBD1; V gene: TRBV5-5; J gene: TRBJ1-1